This T cell receptor (beta chain) was sequenced during a study of response to subunit inactivated influenza vaccine (dated by TCRdb to the late 2010s). Regarding the research as a whole: Deep quantitative T cell receptor repertoire profiling was used in the study to track responses to a trivalent subunit inactivated influenza vaccine. Overall results and qualifications from the work: The authors proposed that each seasonal influenza vaccination may bring in only a limited number of new T cells.

Receptors were amplified or captured by RT-PCR. Sequenced using an Illumina HiSeq 2500. In TCRdb, the public reads were trimmed at Q25 with fastp and aligned with MiXCR, with productive beta chains retained. Identical CDR3 proteins give one entry, which carries the most common genes and DNA. The sample yields fewer than 800,000 distinct CDR3 sequences; around 16% were counted once. 9.5% to 13% of the sample comes from the top ten. The junction shows trimming of 1 base on V and 2 bases on J, plus 12 bases between the germline ends. The germline V gene yields SGHDN for CDR1 and FVKESK for CDR2. The CDR3 spans 16 residues, from the cysteine through the phenylalanine. Of all the DNA, just the CDR3 is kept, 48 bases in frame from base 1. As concerns this clonotype: Its recognized antigen is unknown. No base quality values were provided; no much bigger clone lies one nucleotide off.

Sample: PBMCs from blood, taken about 13 days after vaccination. The chain uses TRBV14 and TRBJ2-1; a tentative D call is TRBD2 (6 bases match). This TCR was recovered from a man aged 45 to 65 who received an inactivated influenza vaccine. Donor details come from another sample of the same person, matched by shared clones. The CDR3 loop reads CASSQVGGAPYNEQFF. The nucleotides are TGTGCCAGCAGCCAAGTCGGAGGGGCCCCCTACAATGAGCAGTTCTTC.